This T cell receptor beta chain was obtained from a study of chemoradiotherapy in HPV16-positive cancers. Study in general: Candidate HPV-specific T-cell clones and common TCR motifs came from functional assays in two HPV16-positive patients.

The CDR3 runs 15 residues. The germline gives CDR1 MNHNY, CDR2 SVGAGI (reference sequence). Trimming cost V 8 bases and J 1 base; bases outside gene matches: 9. Worth noting for this clone: Its target is unknown.

The method was immunoSEQ multiplex PCR; TCRdb's version includes in-frame clones alone and lacks a portion of them. The sample has approximately 15,000 clones; approximately 80% are singletons. Findings of the study overall: For HPV16-positive patients, expanding HPV-responsive T cells associated with longer recurrence-free survival. Functional assays defining HPV-specific T cells used only a couple of HPV16-positive patients. Non-HPV-specific T cells did not expand in tumors during treatment, whereas candidate HPV-specific clones and E7-related motifs did.

This TCR was sampled from a human donor with HPV-associated anogenital cancer. The specimen was collected from a patient who underwent chemoradiotherapy. J is TRBJ2-5 and V is TRBV6-6, with TRBD1 matching 8 bases. CDR3 protein: CASRRTTGAQETQYF. The CDR3 region has the DNA TGTGCCAGCCGTAGAACGACAGGGGCCCAAGAGACCCAGTACTTC.